This TCR beta chain was sequenced for a study of blood T cells in healthy people across ages (dated by TCRdb to about 2015). The study in broad terms: Template switching captured roughly one uniquely barcoded TCR beta cDNA molecule per two T cells in model experiments. The study analyzed two additional independent replicas of 1 million unique cDNA reads from the same blood draw for two donors, one aged 18 to 29 and one aged 80 or older. The donors were split into four age groups: young (average around 17 years), middle-aged (over 35), aged (more than 60) and long-lived (under 85). To avoid experimental bias, donors of different ages were spread randomly across the sequencing lanes. Age-related changes in TCR beta repertoire diversity were measured in the study by deep sequencing normalized with unique cDNA molecular identifiers. Overall study results and their limits: Observed TCR beta diversity correlated strongly with the percentage of naive T cells measured by flow cytometry. Bulk unsorted PBMC profiling prevented conclusive comparison of naive and antigen-experienced compartments. As age increased, observed TCR beta diversity per million T cells dropped in a roughly linear way, and a significant reduction was already evident by age 40. Compared with the aged group, the long-lived group had more naive CD4+ T cells, fewer expanded clones and increased TCR diversity, a pattern suggesting age selection. Estimates of total diversity based on one million sequenced T cells were considered lower bounds and underestimates. The CMV infection status of donors was not known, potentially confounding age-related changes in expanded clonotypes.

The germline V gene encodes CDR1 MDHEN and CDR2 SYDVKM. After removal of 4 bases from V and 10 bases from J, the junction retains 7 bases not matched to a gene. The CDR3 contains 13 residues, cysteine and phenylalanine counted. This entry keeps only the CDR3 DNA: 39 bases, framed from base 1. Only a few counts were recorded for this clonotype. Its antigen is unknown. Per-base quality was not reported, and no clone a single base away is much larger than it. Receptors were amplified or captured by 5' RACE. The listed sequencing device is Illumina HiSeq 2500. A second PCR of roughly 6 to 11 cycles was run with a J-beta primer mix and a sample-barcoded 5' primer. A unique molecular identifier was introduced onto each TCR beta cDNA molecule by a template-switch 5' adaptor carrying 12 random nucleotides. Each sample yielded at least 2.5 million CDR3-containing paired-end reads. All of the RNA was converted into first-strand cDNA using the Mint cDNA synthesis kit, with a TRBC-specific oligonucleotide serving as the primer. Following uracil-DNA glycosylase treatment, a first 18-cycle PCR with universal primers M1SS and BC2_uni_R was performed on all cDNA. The source study handled its data this way. Normalization of each sample was performed by random selection of 1 million high-quality reads, each carrying a distinct molecular identifier. Reads sharing molecular identifiers were discarded rather than binned into consensus sequences. MiTCR, with a Q25 quality threshold and the strictest error-elimination algorithm, was used for CDR3 identification, clonotype clustering and error correction. A nonparametric unseen species model with Euler transformation was used to estimate a lower bound on total TCR beta diversity. TCRdb reanalyzed the raw reads on its own, using fastp at Q25 for trimming and MiXCR for clone calling, and kept in-frame beta chains. Each CDR3 protein gets just one entry, which takes the most common genes and DNA from the rows behind it. The V and J calls and clone size are TCRdb's, not the authors'. The sample has fewer than 900,000 distinct CDR3 sequences on record, 35% to 45% of them singletons. Together, the top ten hold 20% to 25% of the sample.

The donors were roughly 40 Caucasian individuals from Russia, aged roughly 6 to 100 years, who were systemically healthy. Each donor gave roughly 11 milliliters of peripheral blood, drawn into EDTA-treated Vacutainer tubes. Ficoll-Paque density-gradient centrifugation was used to isolate PBMCs, with at least 6.5 million obtained per sample. Trizol reagent was used to extract total RNA from PBMCs, with at least 5.5 micrograms per sample. Naive CD45RAhigh/CD27high T cell percentages were measured by flow cytometry on a PBMC aliquot from every donor. The rearranged segments are TRBV28 and TRBJ2-7; 10 bases in the middle match TRBD1. The TCR sequence derives from an older woman in good health. Sequenced: blood. The encoded CDR3 is CASSSGQGDQQYF. At the DNA level, the sequence is TGTGCCAGCAGTTCCGGACAGGGGGATCAACAGTACTTC.